In its sample, the clone carrying this TCR beta chain was seen many times. As yet, its antigen is unknown. Clinicians diagnosed patients from clinical symptoms, serum thyroxine and TRAb, thyroid ultrasound and orbital computed tomography. The CDR3 spans 15 residues. Germline V gives CDR1 MDHEN, CDR2 SYDVKM. Trimming shortened V by 3 bases and J by 3 bases, and 14 bases separated the two germline ends. The sample comes from a study of T cells in Graves' hyperthyroidism and ophthalmopathy. Study results and caveats: Stable hyperthyroidism was separated from ophthalmopathy by a model based on 13 V-J features. The blood repertoire included most of the expanded thyroid clonotypes above 0.001.

RNA transcripts provided the source from which TCR beta CDR3 regions were amplified. Initially, a first-round RT-PCR of the TCR CDR3 employed the HTBI primer set. TCRdb independently ran MiXCR on the multiplex PCR reads; one entry per CDR3 protein. The profile shows roughly 530,000 distinct CDR3 sequences, roughly 15% of them singletons. This sequence originates from a woman aged 18-29 years with Graves' ophthalmopathy. V usage is TRBV28 and J usage is TRBJ1-1; TRBD1 is a possible D gene (6 bases). The specimen sequenced was blood. The CDR3 coding sequence is TGTGCCAGCAGTTTTGATCCAGGGGAGTACACTGAAGCTTTCTTT. Protein sequence: CASSFDPGEYTEAFF.